These T cell receptor beta chains were read from a single sample in a study of CD8+CD57+ T cells in acquired aplastic anemia. TCRdb recomputed calls from the reads with MiXCR, one row per CDR3 protein. The sample lists more than 250,000 distinct CDR3 sequences; approximately 56% were seen once. Sequencing was performed on sorted CD4+, CD8+, or CD8+CD57+ T cells (not recorded which) from PBMCs. The receptors originated from a human donor with severe aplastic anemia or a healthy control (not recorded which). Both conserved end residues are part of each CDR3. A D gene is named only where the DNA matches it firmly. Clone size is shown for a subset of rows, as once, few, many or a class of expanded clone.

>many|TRBJ2-6|TRBD1|TRBV10-2
CASSWGQGVSGANVLTF
TGCGCCAGCAGTTGGGGACAGGGAGTTTCCGGGGCCAACGTCCTGACTTTC
>NA|TRBJ1-4|NA|TRBV15
CATSRDLGEKLFF
TGTGCCACCAGCAGAGATCTGGGTGAAAAACTGTTTTTT
>NA|TRBJ2-6|NA|TRBV20-1
CSARDRTDESLSGANVLTF
TGCAGTGCTAGAGATCGCACGGATGAGTCTCTCTCTGGGGCCAACGTCCTGACTTTC
>many|TRBJ1-4|TRBD1|TRBV9
CASSVEDRVGEKLFF
TGTGCCAGCAGCGTAGAGGACAGGGTTGGCGAAAAACTGTTTTTT
>NA|TRBJ1-6|NA|TRBV19
CASSIDIESNSPLHF
TGTGCCAGTAGTATAGATATAGAGTCGAATTCACCCCTCCACTTT
>NA|TRBJ2-7|NA|TRBV20-1
CSARDRRFSYEQYF
TGCAGTGCTAGAGATCGAAGGTTCTCCTACGAGCAGTACTTC
>NA|TRBJ2-7|NA|TRBV12-3/TRBV12-4
CASSLFGRGYEQYF
TGTGCCAGCAGTTTGTTCGGCAGGGGCTACGAGCAGTACTTC
>many|TRBJ1-4|NA|TRBV6-1
CASSDPEKTNEKLFF
TGTGCCAGCAGTGACCCGGAGAAGACTAATGAAAAACTGTTTTTT
>NA|TRBJ2-7|TRBD1|TRBV7-8
CASSSRQGSEQYF
TGTGCCAGCAGCTCGCGACAGGGGAGTGAGCAGTACTTC
>NA|TRBJ1-4|NA|TRBV12-3/TRBV12-4
CASSTWTATNEKLFF
TGTGCCAGCAGTACGTGGACCGCAACTAATGAAAAACTGTTTTTT
>NA|TRBJ2-7|NA|TRBV7-9
CASSSDPSYEQYF
TGTGCCAGCAGTTCAGACCCGTCCTACGAGCAGTACTTC
>NA|TRBJ1-1|TRBD1|TRBV10-3
CAISEGDRGNTEAFF
TGTGCCATCAGTGAGGGGGACAGGGGGAACACTGAAGCTTTCTTT
>many|TRBJ1-1|NA|TRBV5-1
CASSLVGVGAFF
TGCGCCAGCAGCTTGGTTGGGGTAGGAGCTTTCTTT
>once|TRBJ1-4|NA|TRBV20-1
CSARDAIRGEKLFF
TGCAGTGCTAGAGATGCCATCCGTGGGGAAAAACTGTTTTTT
>NA|TRBJ1-2|NA|TRBV9
CASSPSNVPNYGYTF
TGTGCCAGCAGCCCGTCCAACGTACCTAACTATGGCTACACCTTC
>NA|TRBJ2-7|NA|TRBV3-1
CASSQVIGEPEQYF
TGTGCCAGCAGCCAAGTCATTGGGGAGCCCGAGCAGTACTTC
>few|TRBJ2-2|NA|TRBV20-1
CSARATSGELFF
TGCAGTGCTAGGGCGACTAGCGGGGAGCTGTTTTTT
>NA|TRBJ2-5|TRBD1|TRBV11-2
CASSPRQGKETQYF
TGTGCCAGCAGTCCCAGACAGGGAAAAGAGACCCAGTACTTC
>NA|TRBJ2-7|NA|TRBV10-3
CAISGGIDYEQYF
TGTGCCATCAGTGGTGGAATAGACTACGAGCAGTACTTC
>few|TRBJ2-1|TRBD2|TRBV7-3
CASSPTSGGDNEQFF
TGTGCCAGCAGCCCAACTAGCGGGGGGGACAATGAGCAGTTCTTC
>NA|TRBJ2-2|NA|TRBV9
CASSVDSANTGELFF
TGTGCCAGCAGCGTAGACAGCGCGAACACCGGGGAGCTGTTTTTT
>NA|TRBJ1-2|TRBD1|TRBV6-1
CASSRTGDSINYGYTF
TGTGCCAGCAGCAGGACAGGTGACTCGATTAACTATGGCTACACCTTC
>NA|TRBJ2-7|TRBD1|TRBV29-1
CSQGQGVSEQYF
TGCAGCCAGGGACAGGGGGTCTCCGAGCAGTACTTC
>NA|TRBJ2-7|TRBD1|TRBV6-6
CASSYQGAGNEQYF
TGTGCCAGCAGTTACCAGGGGGCGGGAAACGAGCAGTACTTC
>few|TRBJ1-1|TRBD1|TRBV20-1
CSAVDRAYTEAFF
TGCAGTGCGGTCGACAGGGCGTACACTGAAGCTTTCTTT
>few|TRBJ2-7|TRBD2|TRBV10-2
CASSESGGYEQYF
TGCGCCAGCAGTGAGAGCGGGGGCTACGAGCAGTACTTC
>once|TRBJ1-1|TRBD1|TRBV12-3/TRBV12-4
CASSSGTGAWSEAFF
TGTGCCAGCAGTTCCGGGACAGGGGCCTGGTCTGAAGCTTTCTTT
>NA|TRBJ1-5|NA|TRBV6-2/TRBV6-3
CASQVGGINQPQHF
TGTGCCAGCCAAGTGGGGGGAATCAATCAGCCCCAGCATTTT
>NA|TRBJ1-1|NA|TRBV7-8
CASSLLQGGTEAFF
TGTGCCAGCAGCTTACTACAAGGAGGCACTGAAGCTTTCTTT
>NA|TRBJ1-6|NA|TRBV20-1
CIARDYREYALHF
TGCATTGCTAGAGATTATAGGGAATACGCCCTCCACTTT
>many|TRBJ2-5|NA|TRBV7-8
CASRKGGASETQYF
TGTGCCAGCAGGAAGGGGGGGGCCTCGGAGACCCAGTACTTC
>NA|TRBJ2-2|NA|TRBV10-2
CASSETLTSRPGELFF
TGCGCCAGCAGTGAGACCCTGACTAGTAGGCCCGGGGAGCTGTTCTTT
>NA|TRBJ1-1|NA|TRBV6-4
CASMRQPNTEAFF
TGTGCCAGCATGAGACAGCCGAACACTGAAGCTTTCTTT
>many|TRBJ2-1|TRBD1|TRBV12-5
CASGSRDRGPNEQFF
TGTGCTAGTGGTTCCCGGGACAGGGGGCCCAATGAGCAGTTCTTC
>NA|TRBJ1-5|NA|TRBV25-1
CASSVDYQPQHF
TGTGCCAGCAGTGTGGATTATCAGCCCCAGCATTTT
>many|TRBJ2-2|TRBD2|TRBV9
CASSVGTPGRTSGANTGELFF
TGTGCCAGCAGCGTAGGTACCCCGGGCAGGACTAGCGGCGCGAACACCGGGGAGCTGTTTTTT
>many|TRBJ2-1|TRBD2|TRBV5-1
CASSSTSGGSYNEQFF
TGCGCCAGCAGCTCGACCTCGGGGGGCTCCTACAATGAGCAGTTCTTC
>NA|TRBJ1-1|NA|TRBV7-3
CASSLRDGNTEAFF
TGTGCCAGCAGCTTAAGGGACGGGAACACTGAAGCTTTCTTT
>NA|TRBJ1-2|NA|TRBV29-1
CSVERGEDGYTF
TGCAGCGTTGAAAGAGGGGAGGATGGCTACACCTTC
>NA|TRBJ2-7|TRBD1|TRBV20-1
CSAVGIGTGMNEQYF
TGCAGTGCTGTAGGAATCGGGACAGGGATGAACGAGCAGTACTTC
>NA|TRBJ1-3|NA|TRBV7-2
CASSLGGDTIYF
TGTGCCAGCAGTTTAGGTGGGGACACCATATATTTT
>NA|TRBJ1-2|TRBD1|TRBV4-3
CASSQDRQGGGYGYTF
TGCGCCAGCAGCCAAGACCGACAGGGGGGTGGCTATGGCTACACCTTC
>many|TRBJ2-5|NA|TRBV9
CASSSSALRQETQYF
TGTGCCAGCAGCTCCAGTGCACTGCGCCAAGAGACCCAGTACTTC
>many|TRBJ2-3|TRBD1|TRBV20-1
CSAPGQALTTDTQYF
TGCAGTGCTCCAGGACAGGCCCTAACCACAGATACGCAGTATTTT
>NA|TRBJ1-3|NA|TRBV29-1
CSVEGYSGNTIYF
TGCAGCGTTGAGGGTTACTCTGGAAACACCATATATTTT
>NA|TRBJ2-3|NA|TRBV24-1
CATTGATDTQYF
TGTGCCACCACAGGGGCCACAGATACGCAGTATTTT
>NA|TRBJ2-5|NA|TRBV29-1
CSVGQQETQYF
TGCAGCGTCGGACAGCAAGAGACCCAGTACTTC
>NA|TRBJ2-1|NA|TRBV7-8
CASSPYTGSSYNEQFF
TGTGCCAGCAGCCCCTATACAGGGAGCTCCTACAATGAGCAGTTCTTC
>many|TRBJ2-5|TRBD1|TRBV20-1
CSATTGGQETQYF
TGCAGTGCTACAACAGGGGGTCAAGAGACCCAGTACTTC
>few|TRBJ1-2|NA|TRBV20-1
CSARGQHYGYTF
TGCAGTGCTAGAGGACAGCACTATGGCTACACCTTC
>NA|TRBJ2-5|TRBD1|TRBV29-1
CSARDRGLRETQYF
TGCAGCGCTAGGGACAGGGGCCTTAGGGAGACCCAGTACTTC
>NA|TRBJ2-7|TRBD1|TRBV19
CASSAQTGTGTIYEQYF
TGTGCCAGTAGTGCCCAGACAGGGACGGGAACAATTTACGAGCAGTACTTC